The sequence of this T cell receptor (beta chain) was determined in a study of cytomegalovirus exposure and HLA in healthy donors. General study results and limits: The only immune exposure information that was available was CMV serostatus. Follow-up analysis later connected one missense variant in DCLRE1C with trimming of TCR beta V- and J-genes. It was reported that the classifier diagnosed cytomegalovirus status with high specificity and sensitivity in both the original and validation cohorts.

Germline CDR1 is LNHDA and CDR2 is SQIVND (reference sequence). The CDR3 runs to 15 residues. V dropped 5 bases and J dropped 4 bases, with 16 bases sitting between them. Points on this clone: Its antigen is unknown.

Primers for the PCR totalled 60 Vbeta and 13 Jbeta. As handled by the study authors: The authors later counted 70 million to 85 million unique TCR beta chains, 9.5 million to 11 million of them shared. Profiling relied on immunoSEQ multiplex PCR, and the TCRdb table lists in-frame clones only, not all of them. V, J and clone size derive from that table, while D and trimming were established from the DNA sequence. The sample yields over 200,000 clones, 82% seen once. What was sequenced was PBMCs. The clonotype was recovered from a woman between 40 and 55 years old in good health and CMV-seropositive. J is TRBJ2-3 and V is TRBV19; unclear D gene. The CDR3 reads CASSPLRIAADTQYF. CDR3 DNA: TGTGCCAGTAGTCCCCTCCGAATCGCGGCAGATACGCAGTATTTT. The whole variable domain, filled in from reference TRBV19 and TRBJ2-3, reads DGGITQSPKYLFRKEGQNVTLSCEQNLNHDAMYWYRQDPGQGLRLIYYSQIVNDFQKGDIAEGYSVSREKKESFPLTVTSAQKNPTAFYLCASSPLRIAADTQYFGPGTRLTVL.